The rows below give T cell receptor beta chains drawn from one sample of a study of cytomegalovirus exposure and HLA in healthy donors. Using immunoSEQ multiplex PCR, the repertoire was profiled, and TCRdb retains in-frame clones only, with some absent. The sample carries around 200,000 clones, 77% recorded once. Sequencing was performed on PBMCs. The receptor source for this set is a woman aged 60-70 years in good health and CMV-seropositive. Each CDR3 is given with its conserved first and last residue. The order of the fields is clone size, J gene, D gene, V gene, CDR3 protein, CDR3 DNA. D genes are given only for firm matches. For some rows the clone size is stated as once, few or many, or as a class when expanded; others skip it.

.	TRBJ2-7	TRBD2	TRBV10-3	CAISDSGGPNYEQYF	TGTGCCATCAGCGATAGCGGGGGCCCTAACTACGAGCAGTACTTC
.	TRBJ1-5	TRBD1	TRBV5-8	CASSSGGNQPQHF	TGTGCCAGCAGCTCAGGGGGAAATCAGCCCCAGCATTTT
.	TRBJ2-5	TRBD2	TRBV10-3	CAISPRLAGGETQYF	TGTGCCATCAGCCCTCGACTAGCGGGCGGGGAGACCCAGTACTTC
.	TRBJ1-3	.	TRBV6-5	CASSYESSGNTIYF	TGTGCCAGCAGTTATGAGAGCTCTGGAAACACCATATATTTT
.	TRBJ2-7	TRBD1	TRBV12-5	CASGPSGQGGEQYF	TGTGCTAGTGGTCCCTCCGGACAGGGTGGCGAGCAGTACTTC
.	TRBJ2-5	.	TRBV29-1	CSERTGSETQYF	TGCAGCGAACGAACAGGGTCGGAGACCCAGTACTTC
.	TRBJ2-5	TRBD1	TRBV5-1	CASSSGQGQETQYF	TGCGCCAGCAGCTCCGGACAGGGGCAAGAGACCCAGTACTTC
once	TRBJ1-2	.	TRBV2	CASSASGGAGYTF	TGTGCCAGCAGTGCATCAGGAGGTGCGGGCTACACCTTC
.	TRBJ2-7	.	TRBV6-1	CASSDQTGASYEQYF	TGTGCCAGCAGTGACCAGACAGGTGCCTCCTACGAGCAGTACTTC
few	TRBJ2-7	TRBD1	TRBV5-1	CASSLQGAAYEQYF	TGCGCCAGCAGCTTGCAGGGGGCGGCCTACGAGCAGTACTTC
.	TRBJ2-3	TRBD2	TRBV30	CAWSAKGSGGGDTQYF	TGTGCCTGGAGTGCCAAAGGGAGCGGCGGGGGAGATACGCAGTATTTT
.	TRBJ2-7	.	TRBV5-1	CASSAQTSSMVQYF	TGCGCCAGCAGCGCCCAGACTAGTTCGATGGTGCAGTACTTC
.	TRBJ1-2	TRBD1	TRBV11-2	CASSLAVDRVLGYTF	TGTGCCAGCAGCTTAGCGGTGGACAGGGTTCTTGGCTACACCTTC
.	TRBJ2-6	TRBD1	TRBV30	CAWSMSGGARGANVLTF	TGTGCCTGGAGTATGTCAGGGGGCGCGAGGGGGGCCAACGTCCTGACTTTC
few	TRBJ1-5	.	TRBV19	CASRGQGNQPQHF	TGTGCCAGTAGGGGGCAGGGCAATCAGCCCCAGCATTTT
.	TRBJ1-2	.	TRBV4-3	CASSQVSAAYGYTF	TGCGCCAGCAGCCAAGTTTCGGCGGCTTATGGCTACACCTTC
few	TRBJ2-7	TRBD2	TRBV7-2	CASSLGQRGDSYEQYF	TGTGCCAGCAGCTTAGGGCAGCGGGGGGACTCCTACGAGCAGTACTTC
.	TRBJ2-7	TRBD2	TRBV27	CASRMNSGGPYEQYF	TGTGCCAGCAGGATGAATAGCGGGGGTCCCTACGAGCAGTACTTC
few	TRBJ2-2	.	TRBV6-1	CASRREWNTGELFF	TGTGCCAGCAGGAGGGAGTGGAACACCGGGGAGCTGTTTTTT
.	TRBJ2-5	.	TRBV4-2	CASAATVQETQYF	TGTGCCAGCGCCGCAACAGTCCAAGAGACCCAGTACTTC
.	TRBJ2-7	TRBD2	TRBV5-1	CASSSLAGVPREQYF	TGCGCCAGCAGCTCGTTAGCGGGAGTCCCACGGGAGCAGTACTTC
.	TRBJ2-5	.	TRBV21-1	CASSKVGTGTGSGETQYF	.
few	TRBJ2-1	.	TRBV11-1	CASSLRLGYNEQFF	TGTGCCAGCAGCTTACGTCTAGGATACAATGAGCAGTTCTTC
.	TRBJ1-5	TRBD1	TRBV29-1	CSVSTGFSNQPQHF	TGCAGCGTTTCGACAGGGTTTTCCAATCAGCCCCAGCATTTT
.	TRBJ2-7	.	TRBV19	CASSIDQYEQYF	TGTGCCAGTAGTATAGACCAGTACGAGCAGTACTTC
few	TRBJ1-1	TRBD1	TRBV7-2	CASSLVGGGRSPAFF	TGTGCCAGCAGCTTAGTAGGAGGGGGCCGGTCTCCAGCTTTCTTT
.	TRBJ2-1	.	TRBV6-1	CASSEVGFYNEQFF	TGTGCCAGCAGTGAAGTTGGCTTCTACAATGAGCAGTTCTTC
.	TRBJ2-1	TRBD2	TRBV10-3	CAILAVGENEQFF	TGTGCCATCCTAGCGGTCGGTGAGAATGAGCAGTTCTTC
few	TRBJ2-7	TRBD1	TRBV19	CATSRGQGPYEQYF	TGTGCCACTTCAAGGGGACAGGGACCGTACGAGCAGTACTTC
.	TRBJ2-7	.	TRBV6-5	CASSPQGPLDEQYF	TGTGCCAGCAGTCCACAGGGACCCCTCGACGAGCAGTACTTC
.	TRBJ1-1	.	TRBV28	CASRSGGGTEAFF	TGTGCCAGCAGATCGGGTGGGGGGACTGAAGCTTTCTTT
.	TRBJ2-3	TRBD1	TRBV5-1	CASSVTGGTDTQYF	TGCGCCAGCAGCGTGACAGGGGGGACAGATACGCAGTATTTT
.	TRBJ2-1	TRBD2	TRBV19	CASSMAGLFLDNEQFF	TGTGCCAGTAGTATGGCGGGACTATTCTTAGACAATGAGCAGTTCTTC
few	TRBJ2-1	TRBD2	TRBV7-9	CASSLGTGGPNNEQFF	TGTGCCAGCAGCTTAGGAACGGGAGGTCCCAACAATGAGCAGTTCTTC
.	TRBJ2-2	TRBD2	TRBV5-4	CASSLGTSGRITGELFF	TGTGCCAGCAGCTTGGGGACTAGCGGGAGGATTACCGGGGAGCTGTTTTTT
few	TRBJ1-2	.	TRBV2	CASSEGGLTYGYTF	TGTGCCAGCAGTGAAGGGGGGCTCACCTATGGCTACACCTTC
.	TRBJ1-1	TRBD1	TRBV7-9	CSSSTRQGMRAEAFF	TGTTCCAGCAGCACTCGACAGGGTATGAGGGCTGAAGCTTTCTTT
.	TRBJ1-5	TRBD1	TRBV4-3	CASSQAQGGNQPQHF	TGCGCCAGCAGCCAAGCCCAGGGGGGCAATCAGCCCCAGCATTTT
.	TRBJ2-7	.	TRBV6-1	CASSLRQLYEQYF	TGTGCCAGCAGTTTAAGACAGCTATACGAGCAGTACTTC
.	TRBJ2-2	TRBD2	TRBV11-2	CASSPMSGATGELFF	TGTGCCAGCAGCCCTATGAGCGGGGCGACCGGGGAGCTGTTTTTT
.	TRBJ1-5	.	TRBV29-1	CSATEVGGNQPQHF	TGCAGCGCCACCGAGGTGGGAGGTAATCAGCCCCAGCATTTT
once	TRBJ2-7	TRBD1	TRBV6-5	CASSYGTGLTYEQYF	TGTGCCAGCAGTTACGGGACAGGGTTAACCTACGAGCAGTACTTC
.	TRBJ2-1	TRBD2	TRBV11-2	CASSSPYRLAGDMYNEQFF	TGTGCCAGCAGCTCGCCCTACCGACTAGCGGGAGATATGTACAATGAGCAGTTCTTC